This T cell receptor beta chain appears in the sequencing data of a study of CD8 T cells in Susac syndrome. Random hexamers served to reverse transcribe roughly 0.45 to 1 ug RNA. TCRdb reanalysed the immunoSEQ multiplex PCR reads using MiXCR and keeps one entry per CDR3 protein. The sample carries around 150,000 distinct CDR3 sequences, 90% to 97% recorded once. As concerns this clonotype: Its antigen is not identified.

Whole-study findings and limits: The study admitted that it had a relatively small number of individuals in its TCR sequencing and HLA analysis.

J was trimmed by 5 bases and V by 6 bases; bases with no gene match: 12. The CDR3 runs to 16 residues. Germline V gives CDR1 DFQATT, CDR2 SNEGSKA (reference sequence). The gene calls are TRBV20-1 and TRBJ2-1, with 11 nucleotides matching TRBD2. Sample: CD4+ T cells from PBMCs. The clonotype comes from a human donor with Susac syndrome. CDR3 coding DNA: TGCAGTGCCCGAAGGGGGACTAGCGGATCAGACAATGAGCAGTTCTTC. This sequence encodes CSARRGTSGSDNEQFF.